The sequence of this T cell receptor (beta chain) was determined in a study of blood T cell repertoires in COVID-19. On the study more broadly: Some COVID-19 samples were acute and others convalescent; all came from the United States, Italy and Spain.

Seattle participants joined during active infection and were tracked over time. As processed by the authors: Amplification with reference gene primers provided the estimates of nucleated cell counts. Some clones are missing from TCRdb's copy, which holds only in-frame ones; the method was immunoSEQ multiplex PCR. Clonal size and the V and J genes are those of that table, whereas D and trimming came from the DNA. Of under 450,000 clones listed, 65% to 90% were seen once; the top ten hold about 7%. CDR1 MNHEY and CDR2 SMNVEV come from the germline V gene (reference sequence). V gave up 7 bases and J gave up 5 bases; unmatched junction bases: 8. The CDR3 runs 14 residues.

The sequenced material came from peripheral blood. The rearrangement links TRBV27 to TRBJ2-3, with 8 positions matching TRBD2. This receptor was obtained from a woman aged 60 to 75 with COVID-19, enrolled during active disease. The CDR3, as DNA: TGTGCCAGCACGGGCCGGGGGGGAGGAGATACGCAGTATTTT. It translates to CASTGRGGGDTQYF.